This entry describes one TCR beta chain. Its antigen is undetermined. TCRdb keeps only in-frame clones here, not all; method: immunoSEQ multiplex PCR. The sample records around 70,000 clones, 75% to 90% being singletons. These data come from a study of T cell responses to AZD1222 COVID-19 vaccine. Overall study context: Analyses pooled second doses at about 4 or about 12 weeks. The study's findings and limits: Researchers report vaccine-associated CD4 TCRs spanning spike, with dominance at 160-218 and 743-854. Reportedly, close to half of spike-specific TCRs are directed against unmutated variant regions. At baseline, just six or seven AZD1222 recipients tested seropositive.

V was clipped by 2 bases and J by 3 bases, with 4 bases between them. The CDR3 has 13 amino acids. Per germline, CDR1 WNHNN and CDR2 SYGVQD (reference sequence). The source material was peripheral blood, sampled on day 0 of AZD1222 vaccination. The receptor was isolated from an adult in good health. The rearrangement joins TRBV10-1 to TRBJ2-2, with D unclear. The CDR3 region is CASSELYTGELFF. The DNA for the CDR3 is TGCGCCAGCAGTGAGCTCTACACCGGGGAGCTGTTTTTT.